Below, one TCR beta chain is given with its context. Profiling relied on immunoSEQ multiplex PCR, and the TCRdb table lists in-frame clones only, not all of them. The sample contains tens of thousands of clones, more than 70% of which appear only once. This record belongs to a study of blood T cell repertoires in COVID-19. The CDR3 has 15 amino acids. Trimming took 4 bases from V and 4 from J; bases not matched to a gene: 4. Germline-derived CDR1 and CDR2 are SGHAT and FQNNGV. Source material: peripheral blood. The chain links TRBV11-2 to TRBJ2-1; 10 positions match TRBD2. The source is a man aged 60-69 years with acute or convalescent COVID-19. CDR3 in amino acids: CASSSTSGVYNEQFF. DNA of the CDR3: TGTGCCAGCAGCTCAACTAGCGGGGTATACAATGAGCAGTTCTTC.